A selection of T cell receptor beta chains follows, all from one sample in a study of T cell responses to AZD1222 COVID-19 vaccine. Clones were sequenced by immunoSEQ multiplex PCR, and TCRdb holds only the in-frame ones, with some missing. The sample lists around 120,000 clones, about 89% seen once, with 25% to 30% in the top ten. The sample in question was peripheral blood, obtained on day 0 of AZD1222 vaccination. The receptors shown here come from an adult in good health. Both conserved end residues are part of each CDR3. Fields, in order: clone size, J gene, V gene, D gene, CDR3 DNA, CDR3 protein. D genes are given only for firm matches. Some rows mark clone size as missing; the rest say once, few, many or name a class of expanded clone.

NA | TRBJ2-2 | TRBV18 | TRBD1 | TGTGCCAGCTCACCAACAACGAACAGGGGGCACGGGGAGCTGTTTTTT | CASSPTTNRGHGELFF
NA | TRBJ1-2 | TRBV5-1 | NA | TGCGCCAGCAGCCCAGGGACGTCAAATGGCTACACCTTC | CASSPGTSNGYTF
NA | TRBJ2-2 | TRBV7-3 | TRBD1 | TGTGCCAGCAGCTTAAGCCCGACAGGGGATACCGGGGAGCTGTTTTTT | CASSLSPTGDTGELFF
NA | TRBJ1-6 | TRBV7-9 | TRBD1 | TGTGCCAGCAGCTTTGGGGACAGAAATAATTCACCCCTCCACTTT | CASSFGDRNNSPLHF
NA | TRBJ1-2 | TRBV28 | TRBD1 | TGTGCCAGCAGTTTATCGGGCGGGACAGGGAGCATAAACTATGGCTACACCTTC | CASSLSGGTGSINYGYTF
NA | TRBJ1-3 | TRBV3-1/TRBV3-2 | NA | TGTGCCAGCAGCCCGCGGGGTCTGGGAAACACCATATATTTT | CASSPRGLGNTIYF
NA | TRBJ2-5 | TRBV12-5 | NA | TGTGCTAGTGGTTTGAACCCCAGGGGGGGACGGAAGACCCAGTACTTC | CASGLNPRGGRKTQYF
NA | TRBJ1-6 | TRBV5-1 | TRBD1 | TGCGCCAGCAGCCCGGACAGGGGGAATTCACCCCTCCACTTT | CASSPDRGNSPLHF
NA | TRBJ1-1 | TRBV7-3 | NA | TGTGCCAGCAGCTTAGGCCGTGAAGCTTTCTTT | CASSLGREAFF
NA | TRBJ1-1 | TRBV6-5 | NA | TGTGCCAGCAGTTACTCGGCCAGGGTGGACACTGAAGCTTTCTTT | CASSYSARVDTEAFF
NA | TRBJ1-4 | TRBV14 | NA | TGTGCCAGCAGCCAGGTCAACATCAGGGAAAAACTGTTTTTT | CASSQVNIREKLFF
NA | TRBJ1-2 | TRBV9 | TRBD1 | TGTGCCAGCAGCGCCACAGGGGGCGTGAGGTATGGCTACACCTTC | CASSATGGVRYGYTF
NA | TRBJ1-2 | TRBV11-1 | TRBD1 | TGTGCCAGCAGTGGGAAGGGGGCGAGCGGCTACACCTTC | CASSGKGASGYTF
few | TRBJ2-3 | TRBV6-5 | TRBD1 | TGTGCCAGCAGTAGAGTGACAGGGGTCACAGATACGCAGTATTTT | CASSRVTGVTDTQYF
NA | TRBJ1-2 | TRBV18 | NA | TGTGCCAGCTCACCAGCGAGGGGAAATGGCTACACCTTC | CASSPARGNGYTF
NA | TRBJ1-4 | TRBV7-3 | NA | TGTGCCAGCAGCGCCCGGGCGGGGGATGAAAAACTGTTTTTT | CASSARAGDEKLFF
once | TRBJ2-2 | TRBV7-2 | TRBD2 | TGTGCCAGCAGCTCTAGCGGGAGGAACACCGGGGAGCTGTTTTTT | CASSSSGRNTGELFF
NA | TRBJ2-1 | TRBV7-8 | NA | TGTGCCAGCGGGAGCAATGAGCAGTTCTTC | CASGSNEQFF
NA | TRBJ1-4 | TRBV7-8 | TRBD1 | TGTGCCAGCAGCTCTTCAGGGGGACAGGGAAAACTGTTTTTT | CASSSSGGQGKLFF
NA | TRBJ1-2 | TRBV27 | NA | TGTGCCAGCAGTTTGGGGGGTGGTGGCTACACCTTC | CASSLGGGGYTF
NA | TRBJ2-1 | TRBV24-1 | TRBD1 | TGTGCCACCAGCAAGGGGGGGACAGGGGGAGTGAATGAGCAGTTCTTC | CATSKGGTGGVNEQFF
NA | TRBJ1-1 | TRBV12-5 | NA | TGTGCTAGTGGTCCCGGACAAGGGAACACTGAAGCTTTCTTT | CASGPGQGNTEAFF
NA | TRBJ1-3 | TRBV6-1 | NA | TGTGCCAGCAGTGACGCAAGTCTCTCTGGAAACACCATATATTTT | CASSDASLSGNTIYF
NA | TRBJ1-1 | TRBV5-6 | TRBD1 | TGTGCCAGCAGCTTGAAGGTCCAGGGGGCAAACACTGAAGCTTTCTTT | CASSLKVQGANTEAFF
NA | TRBJ2-3 | TRBV7-8 | TRBD2 | TGTGCCAGCAGCTTAGGAGAGCGGGGGGGCGCAGATACGCAGTATTTT | CASSLGERGGADTQYF
NA | TRBJ2-7 | TRBV7-9 | NA | TGTGCCAGCAGCTCCGGAGCCTACGAGCAGTACTTC | CASSSGAYEQYF
NA | TRBJ1-2 | TRBV9 | TRBD1 | TGTGCCAGCAGCAAGACAGGACAGGCAGCTAACTATGGCTACACCTTC | CASSKTGQAANYGYTF
NA | TRBJ2-6 | TRBV4-3 | NA | TGCGCCAGCAGCCGGATCCGGGGGTTAATCTCTGGGGCCAACGTCCTGACTTTC | CASSRIRGLISGANVLTF
NA | TRBJ1-2 | TRBV5-4 | TRBD1 | TGTGCCAGCAGCATGGGGGGACAGAACTATGGCTACACCTTC | CASSMGGQNYGYTF
NA | TRBJ2-1 | TRBV18 | TRBD2 | TGTGCCAGCTCACCGGGTAGCGGGACTAACAATGAGCAGTTCTTC | CASSPGSGTNNEQFF
NA | TRBJ2-3 | TRBV10-3 | TRBD2 | TGTGCCATCAGTGAGCCCCCTTATAGCGGGGTTCCTGATACGCAGTATTTT | CAISEPPYSGVPDTQYF
once | TRBJ2-5 | TRBV2 | NA | TGTGCCAGCAGTGAGGGACTTGACTGGGAGACCCAGTACTTC | CASSEGLDWETQYF
NA | TRBJ1-5 | TRBV2 | TRBD1 | TGTGCCAGCAGTGAGGAGCAGGGGGCGACTCAGCCCCAGCATTTT | CASSEEQGATQPQHF
NA | TRBJ1-5 | TRBV3-1/TRBV3-2 | TRBD1 | TGTGCCAGCAGCCCTACAGGGGGCAATCAGCCCCAGCATTTT | CASSPTGGNQPQHF
once | TRBJ1-1 | TRBV20-1 | NA | TGCAGTGCTAGACACGGAACTGAAGCTTTCTTT | CSARHGTEAFF
NA | TRBJ1-1 | TRBV3-1/TRBV3-2 | NA | TGTGCCAGCAGCCAAGAATTGCGGGGGGCCCTGATGAACACTGAAGCTTTCTTT | CASSQELRGALMNTEAFF
NA | TRBJ1-4 | TRBV30 | NA | TGTGCCTGGAGTTACAAGGTGGAACTGTTTTTT | CAWSYKVELFF
NA | TRBJ1-4 | TRBV5-6 | TRBD1 | TGTGCCAGCAGCCGAGGGGGCACTAATGAAAAACTGTTTTTT | CASSRGGTNEKLFF
NA | TRBJ2-2 | TRBV10-3 | TRBD2 | TGTGCCATCAGTGGGGGACTAGCGGGAGGGACCGGGGAGCTGTTTTTT | CAISGGLAGGTGELFF
NA | TRBJ2-7 | TRBV27 | NA | TGTGCCAGCAGTTTAAGGGTCTCCTACGAGCAGTACTTC | CASSLRVSYEQYF
once | TRBJ2-1 | TRBV5-1 | TRBD2 | TGCGCCAGCAGAACCGGGACTACCTCATTCGGGGAGCAGTTCTTC | CASRTGTTSFGEQFF
NA | TRBJ1-5 | TRBV19 | NA | TGTGCCAGTAGTATAGGGGGGGTCGGAGATCAGCCCCAGCATTTT | CASSIGGVGDQPQHF
NA | TRBJ1-2 | TRBV3-1/TRBV3-2 | TRBD1 | TGTGCCAGCAGCCTTAGACAGGGAGGTGGCTACACCTTC | CASSLRQGGGYTF
NA | TRBJ1-6 | TRBV6-5 | TRBD1 | TGTGCCAGCAGCTCCGGGACAGGGAATTCACCCCTCCACTTT | CASSSGTGNSPLHF
NA | TRBJ2-3 | TRBV9 | TRBD1 | TGTGCCAGCAGCACCCGGGACAGGGCGCCAGATACGCAGTATTTT | CASSTRDRAPDTQYF
NA | TRBJ1-3 | TRBV7-3 | NA | TGTGCCAGCAGCATCCAAGGGACCGAAGGAAACACCATATATTTT | CASSIQGTEGNTIYF
once | TRBJ2-1 | TRBV5-1 | TRBD1 | TGCGCCAGCAGCCCAAAGGACAGGGGTCGTCACAATGAGCAGTTCTTC | CASSPKDRGRHNEQFF
NA | TRBJ1-1 | TRBV19 | NA | TGTGCCAGTAGAAGGACCCCGGCCACTGAAGCTTTCTTT | CASRRTPATEAFF
NA | TRBJ2-5 | TRBV5-4 | TRBD2 | TGTGCCAGCAGCCAGGCGGGGGGGCCGGTTTGGGAGACCCAGTACTTC | CASSQAGGPVWETQYF
once | TRBJ1-2 | TRBV7-9 | TRBD1 | TGTGCCAGCAGCTTAGCGGACAGGGGGAAAATAGGCTACACCTTC | CASSLADRGKIGYTF
NA | TRBJ2-1 | TRBV5-1 | TRBD2 | TGCGCCAGCACCGGGACTAGCGGGTCCTCCTACAATGAGCAGTTCTTC | CASTGTSGSSYNEQFF
NA | TRBJ1-6 | TRBV5-6 | NA | TGTGCCAGCAGTAATAATTCACCCCTCCACTTT | CASSNNSPLHF
NA | TRBJ1-2 | TRBV27 | TRBD1 | TGTGCCAGCAGTTCCGGACAGGGGCGACCTTATGGCTACACCTTC | CASSSGQGRPYGYTF
NA | TRBJ2-3 | TRBV27 | TRBD2 | TGTGCCAGCAGTTTATTAGTAGCGGGGGGCACAGATACGCAGTATTTT | CASSLLVAGGTDTQYF
NA | TRBJ1-1 | TRBV10-3 | NA | TGTGCCATCAGTGCAGGGGAGACTGAAGCTTTCTTT | CAISAGETEAFF
NA | TRBJ1-1 | TRBV9 | TRBD1 | TGTGCCAGCAGCTCTGGACAGGGTGGGTTGGGGACTGAAGCTTTCTTT | CASSSGQGGLGTEAFF
NA | TRBJ1-2 | TRBV29-1 | NA | TGCAGCGTTGATGGGTACTATGGCTACACCTTC | CSVDGYYGYTF
NA | TRBJ1-3 | TRBV4-1 | TRBD1 | TGCGCCAGCAGCCAAGAGGGAAGGGGGCTAGGAAACACCATATATTTT | CASSQEGRGLGNTIYF
NA | TRBJ1-1 | TRBV15 | NA | TGTGCCACCAGCAGTGATTCACAGGGACTGAACACTGAAGCTTTCTTT | CATSSDSQGLNTEAFF